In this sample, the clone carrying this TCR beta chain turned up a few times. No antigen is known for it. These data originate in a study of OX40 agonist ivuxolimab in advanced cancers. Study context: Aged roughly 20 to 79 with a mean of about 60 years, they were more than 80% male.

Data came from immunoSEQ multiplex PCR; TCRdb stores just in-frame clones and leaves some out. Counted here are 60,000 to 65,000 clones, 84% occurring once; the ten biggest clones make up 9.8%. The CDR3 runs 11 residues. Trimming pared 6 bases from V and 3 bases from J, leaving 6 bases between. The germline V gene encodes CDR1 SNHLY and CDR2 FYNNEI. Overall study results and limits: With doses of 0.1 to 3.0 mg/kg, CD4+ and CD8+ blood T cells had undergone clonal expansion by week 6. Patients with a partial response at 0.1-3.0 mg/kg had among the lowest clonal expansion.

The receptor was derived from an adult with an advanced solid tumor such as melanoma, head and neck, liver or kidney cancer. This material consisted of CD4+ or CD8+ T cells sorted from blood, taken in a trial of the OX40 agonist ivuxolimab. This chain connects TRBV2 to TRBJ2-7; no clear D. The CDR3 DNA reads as TGTGCCAGCAGCTTAAACTACGAGCAGTACTTC. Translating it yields CASSLNYEQYF.